This is a list of T cell receptor beta chains from one sample in a study of long-term antiretroviral therapy in people with HIV. Produced via immunoSEQ multiplex PCR; TCRdb's table is partial and in-frame only. Of 28,000 or so clones listed, 80% to 90% are singletons. Sequenced here: unsorted PBMCs, sampled 0.8 years before starting antiretroviral therapy. The receptors were gathered from a man between 18 and 35 years old with HIV. Both conserved end residues are part of each CDR3. D genes are given only for firm matches. Expanded clones are given a class, and other clones once, few, many or no size at all.

>-|TRBV7-6|once|14|TRBJ2-1
TGTGCCAGCAGCTTAGACGATTGGGGCAATGAGCAGTTCTTC
CASSLDDWGNEQFF
>-|TRBV19|few|12|TRBJ2-2
TGTGCCAGTAGTATACCTCTCGGGGAGCTGTTTTTT
CASSIPLGELFF
>-|TRBV19|-|14|TRBJ1-5
TGTGCCAGTAGTTTAGGAAGCGGCAATCAGCCCCAGCATTTT
CASSLGSGNQPQHF
>-|TRBV6-5|-|15|TRBJ1-6
TGTGCCAGCAGTTCCTCCCGGGACCCAAATTCACCCCTCCACTTT
CASSSSRDPNSPLHF
>-|TRBV7-9|few|12|TRBJ1-1
TGTGCCAGCAGCTTAGTACTCACTGAAGCTTTCTTT
CASSLVLTEAFF
>-|TRBV6-5|-|13|TRBJ1-5
TGTGCCAGCTCCCGGGAAAGCAATCAGCCCCAGCATTTT
CASSRESNQPQHF
>TRBD1|TRBV10-3|-|15|TRBJ1-2
TGTGCCATCAGTCCGGGGGACAGTCGAATCTATGGCTACACCTTC
CAISPGDSRIYGYTF
>TRBD1|TRBV4-1|-|12|TRBJ1-1
TGCGCCAGCAGGGGACAGTTGAATTTGGCTTTCTTT
CASRGQLNLAFF
>-|TRBV19|-|12|TRBJ2-2
TGTGCCAGTAGTCCTAACACCGGGGAGCTGTTTTTT
CASSPNTGELFF
>-|TRBV7-3|few|13|TRBJ2-3
TGTGCCAGCAGTTTCGGGGGTTCAGATACGCAGTATTTT
CASSFGGSDTQYF
>-|TRBV6-6|-|12|TRBJ1-1
TGTGCCTCCATCGGGGGCTGGACTGAAGCTTTCTTT
CASIGGWTEAFF
>-|TRBV5-1|-|14|TRBJ1-4
TGCGCCAGCAGCCTGGACGGTCGTAATGAAAAACTGTTTTTT
CASSLDGRNEKLFF
>TRBD2|TRBV5-1|-|14|TRBJ2-7
TGCGCCAGCAGCTGGACTAGCGTCTCCTACGAGCAGTACTTC
CASSWTSVSYEQYF
>-|TRBV27|-|15|TRBJ1-1
TGTGCCAGCAGTTTATCGCAGGGGATGAACACTGAAGCTTTCTTT
CASSLSQGMNTEAFF
>TRBD2|TRBV4-3|-|18|TRBJ2-3
TGCGCCAGCAGCCAAGAAAGAGCGGGAGCGAGCGGCACAGATACGCAGTATTTT
CASSQERAGASGTDTQYF
>-|TRBV20-1|once|10|TRBJ1-2
TGCAGTGCCGTCACCGATGGCTACACCTTC
CSAVTDGYTF
>-|TRBV7-9|-|14|TRBJ2-6
TGTGCCAGCAGCCTAGGGGCTGGGGCCAACGTCCTGACTTTC
CASSLGAGANVLTF
>-|TRBV27|few|16|TRBJ1-6
TGTGCCAGCAGTTTATCGCCCAGGACGGGGAATTCACCCCTCCACTTT
CASSLSPRTGNSPLHF
>-|TRBV5-4|-|15|TRBJ1-2
TGTGCCAGCAGCTTAGCCACCGACAGAAACTATGGCTACACCTTC
CASSLATDRNYGYTF
>-|TRBV29-1|-|13|TRBJ1-5
TGCAGCTTTGGGTGGGGTATCGGTCAGCCCCAGCATTTT
CSFGWGIGQPQHF